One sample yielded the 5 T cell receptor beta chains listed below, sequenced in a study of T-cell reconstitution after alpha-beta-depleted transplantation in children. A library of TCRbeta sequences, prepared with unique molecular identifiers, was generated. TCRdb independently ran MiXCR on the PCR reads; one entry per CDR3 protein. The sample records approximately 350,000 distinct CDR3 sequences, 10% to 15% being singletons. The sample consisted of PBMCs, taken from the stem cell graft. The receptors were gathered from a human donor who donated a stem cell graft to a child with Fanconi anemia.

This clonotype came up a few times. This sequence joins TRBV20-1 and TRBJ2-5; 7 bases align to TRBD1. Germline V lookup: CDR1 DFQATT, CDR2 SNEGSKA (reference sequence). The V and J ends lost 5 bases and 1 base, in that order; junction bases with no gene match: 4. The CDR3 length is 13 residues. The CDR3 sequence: CSAFTGVQETQYF. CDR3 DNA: TGCAGTGCTTTTACAGGGGTCCAAGAGACCCAGTACTTC.

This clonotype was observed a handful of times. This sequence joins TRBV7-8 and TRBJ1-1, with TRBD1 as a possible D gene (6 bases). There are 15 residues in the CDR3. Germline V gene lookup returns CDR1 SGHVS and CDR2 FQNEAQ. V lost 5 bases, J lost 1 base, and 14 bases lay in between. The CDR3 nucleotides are TGTGCCAGCAGCCGGACCGGGGGGGCGAACACTGAAGCTTTCTTT. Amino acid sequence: CASSRTGGANTEAFF. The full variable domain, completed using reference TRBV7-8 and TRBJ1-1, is GAGVSQSPRYKVAKRGQDVALRCDPISGHVSLFWYQQALGQGPEFLTYFQNEAQLDKSGLPSDRFFAERPEGSVSTLKIQRTQQEDSAVYLCASSRTGGANTEAFFGQGTRLTVV.

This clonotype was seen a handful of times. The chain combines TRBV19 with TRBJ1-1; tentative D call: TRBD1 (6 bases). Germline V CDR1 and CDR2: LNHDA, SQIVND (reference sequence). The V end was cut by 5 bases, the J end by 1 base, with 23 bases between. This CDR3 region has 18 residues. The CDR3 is CASSDTYSTGTGNTEAFF. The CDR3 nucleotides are TGTGCCAGTAGTGACACGTACTCGACAGGAACGGGGAACACTGAAGCTTTCTTT.

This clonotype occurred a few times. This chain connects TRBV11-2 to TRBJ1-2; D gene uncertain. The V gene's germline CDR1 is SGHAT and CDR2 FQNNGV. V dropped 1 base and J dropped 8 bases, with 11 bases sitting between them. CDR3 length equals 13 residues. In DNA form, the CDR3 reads TGTGCCAGCAGCTTAGGCCTGGGTTTAGGCTACACCTTC. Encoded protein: CASSLGLGLGYTF.

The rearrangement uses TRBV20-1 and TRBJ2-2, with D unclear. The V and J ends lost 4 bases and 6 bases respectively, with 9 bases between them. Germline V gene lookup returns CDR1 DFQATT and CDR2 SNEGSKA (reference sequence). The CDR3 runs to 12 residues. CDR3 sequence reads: CSAMKYAGELFF. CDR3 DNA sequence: TGCAGTGCTATGAAGTACGCCGGGGAGCTGTTTTTT.